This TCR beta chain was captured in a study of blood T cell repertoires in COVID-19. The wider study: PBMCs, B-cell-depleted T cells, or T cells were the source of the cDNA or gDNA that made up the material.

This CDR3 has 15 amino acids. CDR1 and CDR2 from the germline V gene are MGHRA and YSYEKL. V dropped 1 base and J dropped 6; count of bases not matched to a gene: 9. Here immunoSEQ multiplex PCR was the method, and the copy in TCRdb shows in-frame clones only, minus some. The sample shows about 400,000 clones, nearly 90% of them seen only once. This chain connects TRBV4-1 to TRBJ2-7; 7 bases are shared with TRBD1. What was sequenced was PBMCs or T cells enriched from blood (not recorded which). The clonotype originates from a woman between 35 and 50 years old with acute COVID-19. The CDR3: CASSQGQGSAGEQYF. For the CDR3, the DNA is TGCGCCAGCAGCCAAGGACAGGGATCCGCCGGCGAGCAGTACTTC.